This T cell receptor (beta chain) was captured by sequencing in a study of shared clonotypes between healthy human individuals. Participating donors were healthy, HIV-negative adults free of recent acute infections or vaccinations. Worth noting for this clone: No antigen is known for it.

V gave up 2 bases and J gave up 6 bases, with 8 bases separating them. CDR1 and CDR2 (germline): SGHDT, YYEEEE. This CDR3 has 13 amino acids. Sorted-subset replicate PCRs used 150 to 250 ng of genomic DNA. This amount corresponded to approximately 30,000 T cell genomes. TCRdb's copy holds only in-frame clones and misses some; the assay was immunoSEQ multiplex PCR. In the table there are approximately 2.4 million clones, around 95% of which are singletons. Study results and limitations: Unshared clonotypes carried lower generation probabilities than those common to all four donors. For sorted subsets, rarefaction showed incomplete sequencing despite large depth.

Sequenced material: naive CD4+ T cells sorted from blood. Subset noted: CD45RA+ positively selected. The chain employs TRBV5-6 and TRBJ2-2, with D perhaps assigned TRBD1 or TRBD2 (6 bases each). This clonotype was obtained from a man aged 18-30 years in good health. CDR3 region: CASSLRGPGELFF. CDR3 sequence (DNA): TGTGCCAGCAGCTTACGGGGGCCCGGGGAGCTGTTTTTT.